Listed below are T cell receptor beta chains from one sample, sequenced in a study of human T cells and chemical hapten exposure. TCRdb analysed the RACE reads with MiXCR anew, one entry per CDR3 protein. The table lists 89,000 or so distinct CDR3 sequences, around 7% of them singletons. The specimen was whole blood, collected in connection with sensitization to the hapten diphenylcyclopropenone (DPC). The receptors derive from a woman aged 25-40 years with alopecia areata. Some clones in this sample may be carry-over from other donors' samples. Each CDR3 is given with its conserved first and last residue. Fields, in order: D gene, J gene, CDR3 length, clone size, V gene, CDR3 DNA, CDR3 protein. The D gene is left open where the match is weak. Expanded clones get a size class; other rows say once, few or many, or leave the size out.

d_call: -; j_call: TRBJ1-5; cdr3_length: 15; clone_size: many; v_call: TRBV6-1; cdr3_nt: TGTGCCAGCAGTCAACAGGGTGATAGCAATCAGCCCCAGCATTTT; cdr3_aa: CASSQQGDSNQPQHF
d_call: -; j_call: TRBJ1-1; cdr3_length: 18; clone_size: -; v_call: TRBV6-5; cdr3_nt: TGTGCCAGCAGTTACAGGCTGGCGGGGGGGCTACTCACCGCGGCGGCTTTCTTT; cdr3_aa: CASSYRLAGGLLTAAAFF
d_call: TRBD2; j_call: TRBJ2-3; cdr3_length: 15; clone_size: many; v_call: TRBV7-2; cdr3_nt: TGTGCCAGCAGCCGCACTAGCGGGGGCCCAGATACGCAGTATTTT; cdr3_aa: CASSRTSGGPDTQYF
d_call: TRBD1; j_call: TRBJ1-4; cdr3_length: 13; clone_size: many; v_call: TRBV20-1; cdr3_nt: TGCAGTGCATCCATACAGGGGAGGGAAAAACTGTTTTTT; cdr3_aa: CSASIQGREKLFF
d_call: TRBD1; j_call: TRBJ2-2; cdr3_length: 15; clone_size: few; v_call: TRBV30; cdr3_nt: TGTGCCTGGAGCAAAGGACAGGGGGGTACCGGGGAGCTGTTTTTT; cdr3_aa: CAWSKGQGGTGELFF
d_call: TRBD1; j_call: TRBJ1-1; cdr3_length: 13; clone_size: few; v_call: TRBV7-2; cdr3_nt: TGTGCCAGCAGACAGCAGGGGGGGACTGAAGCTTTCTTT; cdr3_aa: CASRQQGGTEAFF
d_call: -; j_call: TRBJ2-7; cdr3_length: 13; clone_size: many; v_call: TRBV12-3/TRBV12-4; cdr3_nt: TGTGCCAGCAGTTTAGTCCAGGGGCACGAGCAGTACTTC; cdr3_aa: CASSLVQGHEQYF
d_call: -; j_call: TRBJ1-2; cdr3_length: 15; clone_size: many; v_call: TRBV19; cdr3_nt: TGTGCCAGTAGTATCGGACAGAAAGCTAACTATGGCTACACCTTC; cdr3_aa: CASSIGQKANYGYTF
d_call: TRBD2; j_call: TRBJ2-2; cdr3_length: 18; clone_size: many; v_call: TRBV6-2/TRBV6-3; cdr3_nt: TGTGCCAGCAGTTACCCAGGACTAGCGGGGGGGAGCACCGGGGAGCTGTTTTTT; cdr3_aa: CASSYPGLAGGSTGELFF
d_call: -; j_call: TRBJ1-3; cdr3_length: 14; clone_size: -; v_call: TRBV3-1; cdr3_nt: TGTACCAGCAGCCAAAACAACCCTGGAAACACCATATATTTT; cdr3_aa: CTSSQNNPGNTIYF
d_call: -; j_call: TRBJ2-3; cdr3_length: 13; clone_size: many; v_call: TRBV18; cdr3_nt: TGTGCCAGCTCACTTCTAGGAGAAGATACGCAGTATTTT; cdr3_aa: CASSLLGEDTQYF
d_call: -; j_call: TRBJ2-2; cdr3_length: 12; clone_size: many; v_call: TRBV3-1; cdr3_nt: TGTGCCAGCAGCCTCGTCCCCGGGGAGCTGTTTTTT; cdr3_aa: CASSLVPGELFF
d_call: -; j_call: TRBJ2-1; cdr3_length: 15; clone_size: many; v_call: TRBV18; cdr3_nt: TGTGCCAGCTCACTCACATCGGGGGAAGGGGTTTCCCAGTTCTTC; cdr3_aa: CASSLTSGEGVSQFF
d_call: -; j_call: TRBJ1-4; cdr3_length: 18; clone_size: -; v_call: TRBV7-9; cdr3_nt: TGTGCCAGCAGCTTAATCCAGGGAGGTGTTGCAACTAATGAAAAACTGTTTTTT; cdr3_aa: CASSLIQGGVATNEKLFF
d_call: -; j_call: TRBJ1-1; cdr3_length: 15; clone_size: few; v_call: TRBV5-6; cdr3_nt: TGTGCCAGCAGCAGGTCGGGACATCGGAACACTGAAGCTTTCTTT; cdr3_aa: CASSRSGHRNTEAFF
d_call: -; j_call: TRBJ2-5; cdr3_length: 12; clone_size: -; v_call: TRBV30; cdr3_nt: TGTGCCTGGAGTGTACTAGGAGAGACCCAGTACTTC; cdr3_aa: CAWSVLGETQYF
d_call: -; j_call: TRBJ1-4; cdr3_length: 13; clone_size: few; v_call: TRBV20-1; cdr3_nt: TGCAGTGCTAGAGATCAAAATACGGAAAAACTGTTTTTT; cdr3_aa: CSARDQNTEKLFF
d_call: -; j_call: TRBJ1-1; cdr3_length: 15; clone_size: many; v_call: TRBV7-8; cdr3_nt: TGTGCCAGCAGCTCATACTTAGGGGCGGGTACTGAAGCTTTCTTT; cdr3_aa: CASSSYLGAGTEAFF
d_call: -; j_call: TRBJ2-2; cdr3_length: 15; clone_size: many; v_call: TRBV14; cdr3_nt: TGTGCCAGCAGCCCAATTACAGTGGGATCCGGGGAGCTGTTTTTT; cdr3_aa: CASSPITVGSGELFF
d_call: -; j_call: TRBJ2-7; cdr3_length: 16; clone_size: many; v_call: TRBV9; cdr3_nt: TGTGCCAGCAGCGTAGAAGGGACTTTAAGCTCCTACGAGCAGTACTTC; cdr3_aa: CASSVEGTLSSYEQYF
d_call: -; j_call: TRBJ1-1; cdr3_length: 13; clone_size: many; v_call: TRBV11-3; cdr3_nt: TGTGCCAGCAGCTTAAAACGGGGTACTGAAGCTTTCTTT; cdr3_aa: CASSLKRGTEAFF
d_call: -; j_call: TRBJ1-1; cdr3_length: 14; clone_size: many; v_call: TRBV5-1; cdr3_nt: TGCGCCAGCAGCTTGGACAGTATAAACACTGAAGCTTTCTTT; cdr3_aa: CASSLDSINTEAFF
d_call: -; j_call: TRBJ1-1; cdr3_length: 13; clone_size: -; v_call: TRBV7-2; cdr3_nt: TGTGCCAGCAGCTTAGGCGGGAAGACTGAAGCTTTCTTT; cdr3_aa: CASSLGGKTEAFF
d_call: TRBD1; j_call: TRBJ1-1; cdr3_length: 16; clone_size: many; v_call: TRBV29-1; cdr3_nt: TGCAGCGTTGGAGACTTGGGGACAGGGAAACTTACTGAAGCTTTCTTT; cdr3_aa: CSVGDLGTGKLTEAFF
d_call: TRBD2; j_call: TRBJ2-1; cdr3_length: 18; clone_size: few; v_call: TRBV6-2/TRBV6-3; cdr3_nt: TGTGCCAGCAGTTACTCGAGAAGCGGGGGGGCCTCCTACAATGAGCAGTTCTTC; cdr3_aa: CASSYSRSGGASYNEQFF
d_call: -; j_call: TRBJ1-3; cdr3_length: 13; clone_size: many; v_call: TRBV12-3/TRBV12-4; cdr3_nt: TGTGCCAGCAGTTTTCGGGGGGGGCACACCATATATTTT; cdr3_aa: CASSFRGGHTIYF
d_call: -; j_call: TRBJ1-2; cdr3_length: 16; clone_size: many; v_call: TRBV12-3/TRBV12-4; cdr3_nt: TGTGCCAGCAGTTTTCGGTCGGCAGGGGCCCTCTATGGCTACACCTTC; cdr3_aa: CASSFRSAGALYGYTF
d_call: -; j_call: TRBJ1-1; cdr3_length: 13; clone_size: many; v_call: TRBV29-1; cdr3_nt: TGCAGCTTTCAGGGGAGATTGAACACTGAAGCTTTCTTT; cdr3_aa: CSFQGRLNTEAFF
d_call: -; j_call: TRBJ2-2; cdr3_length: 13; clone_size: many; v_call: TRBV29-1; cdr3_nt: TGCAGCGTTATGACAGGACACACCGGGGAGCTGTTTTTT; cdr3_aa: CSVMTGHTGELFF
d_call: -; j_call: TRBJ2-3; cdr3_length: 16; clone_size: -; v_call: TRBV9; cdr3_nt: TGTGCCAGCAGCGTCTCATCACTAGCAAGCACAGATACGCAGTATTTT; cdr3_aa: CASSVSSLASTDTQYF
d_call: -; j_call: TRBJ1-1; cdr3_length: 11; clone_size: -; v_call: TRBV20-1; cdr3_nt: TGCAGTGCTTTCTTAAACACTGAAGCTTTCTTT; cdr3_aa: CSAFLNTEAFF
d_call: TRBD1; j_call: TRBJ1-6; cdr3_length: 15; clone_size: many; v_call: TRBV7-2; cdr3_nt: TGTGCCAGCAGCTTAGCACCAGGGGGCGGTTCACCCCTCCACTTT; cdr3_aa: CASSLAPGGGSPLHF
d_call: TRBD1; j_call: TRBJ2-5; cdr3_length: 14; clone_size: few; v_call: TRBV10-3; cdr3_nt: TGTGCCACCACCGGGACAGGGGGCTTGAAGACCCAGTACTTC; cdr3_aa: CATTGTGGLKTQYF
d_call: TRBD2; j_call: TRBJ2-3; cdr3_length: 15; clone_size: many; v_call: TRBV7-9; cdr3_nt: TGTGCCGGGGGGACTAGCGGGGGCTCTACCGATACGCAGTATTTT; cdr3_aa: CAGGTSGGSTDTQYF
d_call: -; j_call: TRBJ2-5; cdr3_length: 14; clone_size: many; v_call: TRBV6-6; cdr3_nt: TGTGCCAGCAGTAATCTAGTGGGGGGTGGGACCCAGTACTTC; cdr3_aa: CASSNLVGGGTQYF
d_call: -; j_call: TRBJ1-1; cdr3_length: 12; clone_size: many; v_call: TRBV29-1; cdr3_nt: TGCAGCGCTGTGACGGGGAAGCTTGAAGCTTTCTTT; cdr3_aa: CSAVTGKLEAFF
d_call: -; j_call: TRBJ2-7; cdr3_length: 15; clone_size: many; v_call: TRBV7-9; cdr3_nt: TGTGCCAGCAGCCCCACCGGCAGAACGAGAGACGAGCAGTACTTC; cdr3_aa: CASSPTGRTRDEQYF
d_call: TRBD1; j_call: TRBJ1-5; cdr3_length: 19; clone_size: -; v_call: TRBV6-2/TRBV6-3; cdr3_nt: TGTGCCAGCAGCAGAGACGGGACAGGGGCCGCCTATAGCAATCAGCCCCAGCTTTTT; cdr3_aa: CASSRDGTGAAYSNQPQLF
d_call: -; j_call: TRBJ2-3; cdr3_length: 12; clone_size: many; v_call: TRBV29-1; cdr3_nt: TGCAGCGTCCGGGACCCCTCAGATACGCAGTATTTT; cdr3_aa: CSVRDPSDTQYF
d_call: -; j_call: TRBJ2-4; cdr3_length: 16; clone_size: -; v_call: TRBV12-3/TRBV12-4; cdr3_nt: TGTGCCAGCAGTTTAGAACAGTCAAGAGCCAAAAACATTCAGTACTTC; cdr3_aa: CASSLEQSRAKNIQYF